These T cell receptor beta chains were read from a single sample in a study of shared clonotypes between healthy human individuals. Generated by immunoSEQ multiplex PCR, the TCRdb table keeps only in-frame clones and is missing some. The sample shows about 650,000 clones, about 95% of them seen only once. Specimen: naive CD8+ T cells sorted from blood. Source of these receptors: a woman in her thirties in good health. The CDR3 runs from the conserved cysteine through the conserved F or W. D genes are given only for firm matches.

D gene | J gene | V gene | CDR3 protein | CDR3 DNA
. | TRBJ2-7 | TRBV28 | CASRPMRDSSSYEQYF | TGTGCCAGCAGGCCTATGCGGGACAGCAGCTCCTACGAGCAGTACTTC
. | TRBJ2-7 | TRBV7-9 | CASSFIDRPYEQYF | TGTGCCAGCAGCTTTATAGACAGGCCCTACGAGCAGTACTTC
. | TRBJ1-2 | TRBV6-1 | CASSGGLYGYTF | TGTGCCAGCAGTGGAGGGCTGTATGGCTACACCTTC
TRBD1 | TRBJ2-1 | TRBV5-6 | CASSKGQGDNEQFF | TGTGCCAGCAGCAAGGGACAGGGGGACAATGAGCAGTTCTTC
. | TRBJ2-3 | TRBV5-1 | CASSQGARTDTQYF | TGCGCCAGCAGCCAAGGGGCCCGCACAGATACGCAGTATTTT
TRBD2 | TRBJ2-1 | TRBV4-1 | CASSQAPGLVNEQFF | TGCGCCAGCAGCCAAGCTCCGGGACTAGTCAATGAGCAGTTCTTC
TRBD1 | TRBJ1-4 | TRBV18 | CASSPYNPGTGDNEKLFF | TGTGCCAGCTCACCCTACAATCCCGGGACAGGCGATAATGAAAAACTGTTTTTT
. | TRBJ1-4 | TRBV2 | CASRAGGFGEKLFF | TGTGCCAGCAGAGCCGGGGGGTTTGGGGAAAAACTGTTTTTT
TRBD1 | TRBJ2-7 | TRBV9 | CASSVSGGNEQYF | TGTGCCAGCAGCGTATCAGGGGGCAACGAGCAGTACTTC
. | TRBJ1-5 | TRBV4-1 | CASSQDSEISPQHF | TGCGCCAGCAGCCAAGACTCGGAGATTTCGCCCCAGCATTTT
TRBD1 | TRBJ2-7 | TRBV27 | CASSSTGVPEQYF | TGTGCCAGCAGTTCGACAGGGGTTCCCGAGCAGTACTTC
. | TRBJ2-1 | TRBV15 | CATSLGVPGEQFF | TGTGCCACCAGCCTCGGGGTGCCGGGCGAGCAGTTCTTC